The 29 T cell receptor beta chains below come from one sample, sequenced in a study of blood T cell repertoires in COVID-19. The protocol was immunoSEQ multiplex PCR, while the TCRdb copy is restricted to in-frame clones and leaves out a portion. The sample records 250,000 or so clones, around nine tenths being singletons. Sequencing was performed on peripheral blood. Every receptor here comes from a woman aged 55-70 years with acute or convalescent COVID-19.

The rearrangement uses TRBV28 and TRBJ2-1; D may be TRBD2 (5 bases). Germline V gives CDR1 MDHEN, CDR2 SYDVKM. Trimming left V 3 bases short and J 6 bases short, with 15 bases between. The CDR3 has 15 amino acids. This CDR3 is CASSFERGLSNEQFF. The CDR3 DNA is TGTGCCAGCAGTTTTGAGAGAGGGTTGAGCAATGAGCAGTTCTTC.

The CDR3 coding sequence is TGTGCCAGTAGTGCCCAGACTAGTCGTAATGAGCAGTTCTTC. This gives the protein CASSAQTSRNEQFF. This sequence joins TRBV19 and TRBJ2-1, with D possibly being TRBD2 (6 bases). Germline CDR1 and CDR2: LNHDA and SQIVND (reference sequence). V lost 5 bases to trimming and J lost 7 bases, with 15 bases between them. The CDR3 runs to 14 residues.

The rearrangement uses TRBV7-6 and TRBJ2-3; a weak D match, TRBD2 (6 bases). This CDR3 contains 17 residues. The V end was cut by 1 base, the J end by 1 base, with 15 bases between. The germline V gene has CDR1 SGHVS and CDR2 FNYEAQ. CDR3 sequence (DNA): TGTGCCAGCAGCTTAGGGCTAGCGCCTTGGGGCACAGATACGCAGTATTTT. It specifies CASSLGLAPWGTDTQYF.

The chain joins TRBV10-1 to TRBJ2-1; 8 bases line up with TRBD2. Germline V CDR1 and CDR2: WNHNN, SYGVQD (reference sequence). The V segment lost 3 bases and the J segment 3 bases; nucleotides outside the gene matches: 4. The length of the CDR3 is 15 residues. The CDR3 sequence is CASSEGTSVYNEQFF. CDR3 nucleotides: TGCGCCAGCAGTGAAGGGACTAGTGTCTACAATGAGCAGTTCTTC.

The genes are TRBV7-9 and TRBJ2-5; TRBD2 matches at 10 bases. Germline V gene lookup returns CDR1 SEHNR and CDR2 FQNEAQ (reference sequence). Trimming at V came to 4 bases and at J to 4 bases, leaving 6 bases not matched to a gene. The CDR3 spans 15 residues. The CDR3: CASSSYLAGGETQYF. As DNA, the CDR3 is TGTGCCAGCAGCTCCTACTTAGCGGGGGGAGAGACCCAGTACTTC.

The chain combines TRBV5-5 with TRBJ2-1, with 13 nucleotides matching TRBD2. The V segment lost 4 bases and the J segment 6 bases; nucleotides outside the gene matches: 4. Germline CDR1 and CDR2: SGHKS and YYEKEE (reference sequence). The CDR3 totals 15 residues. CDR3 amino acids: CASSPGLAGLNEQFF. The DNA for the CDR3 is TGTGCCAGCAGCCCGGGACTAGCGGGACTCAATGAGCAGTTCTTC.

This clone occurred once. This same CDR3 is encoded by further DNA sequences in the sample. The V and J genes are TRBV7-3 and TRBJ2-1; 10 nucleotides agree with TRBD1. V gave up 5 bases and J gave up 4 bases; unmatched junction bases: 5. The CDR3 spans 15 residues. CDR1 is SGHTA, CDR2 FQGTGA, per germline. The CDR3 sequence is CASSPDRGRYNEQFF. The CDR3 region has the DNA TGTGCCAGCAGCCCAGACAGGGGGCGTTACAATGAGCAGTTCTTC.

This chain uses TRBV6-6 with TRBJ2-7; tentative D call: TRBD2 (6 bases). V lost 3 bases to trimming and J lost 9 bases, with 18 bases between them. The CDR3 spans 14 residues. Germline lookup yields CDR1 MNHNY and CDR2 SVGAGI (reference sequence). CDR3 sequence (DNA): TGTGCCAGCAGTTATGCCGCGCGAGGAGGGCCGCAGTACTTC. Residues: CASSYAARGGPQYF.

The rearrangement links TRBV30 to TRBJ2-7, with 7 positions matching TRBD2. Trimming at V came to 2 bases and at J to 0 bases, leaving 13 bases not matched to a gene. Germline lookup yields CDR1 GTSNPN and CDR2 SVGIG (reference sequence). The CDR3 is 17 residues long. Here the CDR3 reads CAWSTSRPGLSSYEQYF. In nucleotides, the CDR3 is TGTGCCTGGAGTACCAGTCGGCCGGGACTAAGCTCCTACGAGCAGTACTTC.

As for this clone: The junction does not match germline at one end; this may be a read error. The chain has TRBV6-5 and TRBJ2-1; the match to TRBD2 covers 10 bases. Germline CDR1 reads MNHEY; CDR2 reads SVGAGI. The CDR3 is 14 residues long. The CDR3 DNA sequence: TGTGCCAGCAATTACGGGACTAGCGCCAATGAGCAGTTCTTC. Amino acid sequence: CASNYGTSANEQFF.

This chain links TRBV2 with TRBJ1-1, with 10 bases identical to TRBD1. CDR1 is SNHLY, CDR2 FYNNEI, per germline. V dropped 6 bases and J dropped 7; count of bases not matched to a gene: 8. There are 14 residues in the CDR3. The DNA of the CDR3 is TGTGCCAGCAGAGCGGGACAGGGGAGGGTTGAAGCTTTCTTT. It codes for CASRAGQGRVEAFF.

This clone was counted only a few times. The V and J genes are TRBV6-5 and TRBJ1-2; D is perhaps TRBD1 (5 bases). This CDR3 has 13 residues. The V end lost 2 bases, the J end lost 10 bases, and 14 bases lay between the germline ends. The V gene's germline CDR1 is MNHEY and CDR2 SVGAGI. The CDR3 region has the DNA TGTGCCAGCAGTTACGCCCCTACAGGACCCTACACCTTC. Amino acid sequence: CASSYAPTGPYTF.

The chain carries TRBV7-7 and TRBJ1-6, with 9 bases lining up with TRBD1. This CDR3 is built from 15 residues. Germline trimming cut 1 base from V and 10 bases from J; bases unmatched to any gene: 5. Germline CDR1 and CDR2: SSHAT and FNYEAQ (reference sequence). In DNA, the CDR3 is TGTGCCAGCAGCTTAGATGGGACAGGGCAATCACCCCTCCACTTT. Protein product: CASSLDGTGQSPLHF.

The V gene is TRBV4-2, the J gene TRBJ2-7, with D possibly being TRBD1 (5 bases). The CDR3 totals 16 residues. Looked up from germline, CDR1 is LGHNA and CDR2 is YNFKEQ. V gave up 3 bases and J gave up 3 bases, with 18 bases separating them. The CDR3 DNA reads as TGTGCCAGCAGCCAGGACATGTTCTCTCAACTCTACGAGCAGTACTTC. Translating gives CASSQDMFSQLYEQYF.

The gene calls are TRBV28 and TRBJ2-7, with TRBD2 as a possible D gene (5 bases). V lost 2 bases and J lost 2, with 7 bases in between. The CDR3 covers 13 residues. CDR1 and CDR2 (germline): MDHEN, SYDVKM. CDR3 DNA: TGTGCCAGCAGTTTAGGGAGTACCTACGAGCAGTACTTC. Translated: CASSLGSTYEQYF.

Concerning this clone itself: In this CDR3 the conserved last residue, phenylalanine or tryptophan, is missing, so a read error is likely. The DNA is omitted, as the CDR3 cannot be located on it reliably, and the CDR3 follows TCRdb's listing. This sequence joins TRBV5-8 and TRBJ2-7; the table's D call TRBD2 went unverified against the DNA. With termini counted, the CDR3 has 12 amino acids. Germline assignment: CDR1 SGHTS and CDR2 YDEGEE. The CDR3 is CASSFAGTSFTL.

J is TRBJ1-6 and V is TRBV6-2 or TRBV6-3; D uncertain. The V end lost 4 bases, the J end lost 5 bases, and 6 bases lay between the germline ends. This CDR3 comprises 13 residues. CDR1 is MNHEY, CDR2 SVGEGT, per germline. The CDR3 sequence is CASSSRDNSPLHF. In DNA, the CDR3 is TGTGCCAGCAGTTCCCGAGATAATTCACCCCTCCACTTT.

The J gene is TRBJ2-1, the V gene TRBV7-2; TRBD2 is a possible D gene (6 bases). CDR1 is SGHTA and CDR2 is FQGNSA in the germline V gene. The CDR3 has 15 residues. V was clipped by 1 base and J by 2 bases, with 9 bases between them. CDR3: CASSLGGETYNEQFF. As DNA, the CDR3 is TGTGCCAGCAGCTTAGGGGGGGAGACCTACAATGAGCAGTTCTTC.

This clone was seen ten or more times. The gene calls are TRBV2 and TRBJ1-1; D ambiguous. Per the germline V gene, CDR1 is SNHLY and CDR2 is FYNNEI. The CDR3 runs to 13 residues. Between the trimmed V and J ends, which lost 6 bases and 7 bases, there was a span of 15 bases. CDR3 protein: CASSPEGFGEAFF. The CDR3 DNA sequence: TGTGCCAGCAGCCCGGAGGGTTTCGGTGAAGCTTTCTTT.

The rearrangement links TRBV19 to TRBJ2-7, with D tentatively TRBD1 (6 bases). This CDR3 comprises 13 residues. Germline CDR1 LNHDA, CDR2 SQIVND (reference sequence). Trimming took off 4 bases at V and 2 bases at J, with 9 bases between the two ends. The CDR3 DNA is TGTGCCAGTAGTAAGGGACACACCTACGAGCAGTACTTC. Translating gives CASSKGHTYEQYF.

This clone was seen only a few times. This rearrangement joins TRBV6-2 or TRBV6-3 to TRBJ2-7, with 9 bases fitting TRBD1. The V gene end was trimmed by 5 bases and the J gene end by 4 bases; junction bases not matched to a gene: 12. Germline values: CDR1 MNHEY, CDR2 SVGEGT. This CDR3 has 16 amino acids. CDR3 nucleotide sequence: TGTGCCAGCAGTGTCCCGGGACAGGGTACCTTATACGAGCAGTACTTC. It specifies CASSVPGQGTLYEQYF.

The sample holds one count of this clone. Other DNA variants within this sample encode the same CDR3. The rearrangement links TRBV19 to TRBJ1-2; 8 positions match TRBD1. J lost 2 bases, V lost 2 bases, and 1 base had no gene match. Per the germline V gene, CDR1 is LNHDA and CDR2 is SQIVND (reference sequence). The CDR3 has 14 residues. CDR3 DNA: TGTGCCAGTAGTATACAGGGGGCGAACTATGGCTACACCTTC. Amino acid sequence: CASSIQGANYGYTF.

The V call is TRBV29-1, the J call TRBJ2-7, with D possibly being TRBD2 (6 bases). V was trimmed by 7 bases and J by 0 bases, leaving 16 bases between them. Germline-derived CDR1 and CDR2 are SQVTM and ANQGSEA. CDR3 length: 14 amino acids. CDR3 DNA: TGCAGCGCAAGGCCCAGCGGGCTCTCCTACGAGCAGTACTTC. Protein: CSARPSGLSYEQYF.

The chain combines TRBV20-1 with TRBJ2-7; D is ambiguous. V lost 3 bases and J lost 0, with 12 bases in between. The CDR3 length is 14 residues. Germline-derived CDR1 and CDR2 are DFQATT and SNEGSKA (reference sequence). This CDR3 is CSASNYLGSYEQYF. The CDR3 DNA reads TGCAGTGCTAGTAACTACCTAGGCTCCTACGAGCAGTACTTC.

This sequence joins TRBV9 and TRBJ2-5, with no clear D. The CDR3 covers 12 residues. In germline, CDR1 is SGDLS, CDR2 YYNGEE. Trimming took 4 bases from V and 4 from J, leaving 8 bases between them. The CDR3 is CASSQLGETQYF. The CDR3 bases are TGTGCCAGCAGCCAACTCGGAGAGACCCAGTACTTC.

The chain recombines TRBV9 with TRBJ1-2; D is ambiguous. Per the germline V gene, CDR1 is SGDLS and CDR2 is YYNGEE. V shed 3 bases and J shed 1 base, with 10 bases lying between them. CDR3 length: 14 amino acids. The CDR3 region has the DNA TGTGCCAGCAGCGCCAAGACGGGTAACTATGGCTACACCTTC. Its translation is CASSAKTGNYGYTF.

This clone was found once. The chain links TRBV19 to TRBJ1-5; D might be TRBD1 (5 bases). The germline V gene encodes CDR1 LNHDA and CDR2 SQIVND (reference sequence). The ends were cut back, 6 bases at V and 3 bases at J, with 6 bases in the middle. This CDR3 spans 12 amino acids. CDR3 nucleotides: TGTGCCAGTAGGACAGACAATCAGCCCCAGCATTTT. It is translated as CASRTDNQPQHF.

The chain couples TRBV27 to TRBJ1-3; D perhaps matches TRBD1 (5 bases). CDR3 size: 13 residues. CDR1 MNHEY and CDR2 SMNVEV come from the germline V gene (reference sequence). V was trimmed by 6 bases and J by 4 bases, leaving 10 bases between them. The CDR3, as DNA: TGTGCCAGCAGAACCTACAGGGGAAACACCATATATTTT. Translation gives CASRTYRGNTIYF.

The CDR3 DNA is TGTGCCAGCAGCTTAGCGGCCAGGGAAAGTGGCTACACCTTC. Amino acid sequence: CASSLAARESGYTF. The chain joins TRBV7-8 to TRBJ1-2, with D possibly matching TRBD1 (5 bases). Germline V gene lookup returns CDR1 SGHVS and CDR2 FQNEAQ. The CDR3 is 14 residues long. V gave up 0 bases and J gave up 7 bases, with 12 bases separating them.